These T cell receptor beta chains were read from a single sample in a study of CD8+CD57+ T cells in acquired aplastic anemia. TCRdb independently ran MiXCR on the reads; one entry per CDR3 protein. The data contain 200,000 or so distinct CDR3 sequences, 60% to 80% of them singletons. The specimen was sorted CD4+, CD8+, or CD8+CD57+ T cells (not recorded which) from PBMCs. The receptors were sampled from a human donor with aplastic anemia. CDR3s leave out the opening cysteine and the closing phenylalanine or tryptophan. Only part of the rows carry a size: once, few, many, or a class if the clone is expanded.

j_gene: TRBJ2-1; abundance: -; v_gene: TRBV7-9; CDR3aa: ASSLERGTYNEQF
j_gene: TRBJ2-5; abundance: -; v_gene: TRBV6-6; CDR3aa: ASSYSSGRQETQY
j_gene: TRBJ2-5; abundance: once; v_gene: TRBV24-1; CDR3aa: ATSDRTGFQETQY
j_gene: TRBJ2-7; abundance: -; v_gene: TRBV29-1; CDR3aa: SVGGGSAYEQY
j_gene: TRBJ1-2; abundance: -; v_gene: TRBV5-1; CDR3aa: ASSPTDTGLYRYT
j_gene: TRBJ1-1; abundance: -; v_gene: TRBV15; CDR3aa: ATVKGNTEAF
j_gene: TRBJ1-1; abundance: -; v_gene: TRBV14; CDR3aa: ASGRDTLAEAF
j_gene: TRBJ2-2; abundance: -; v_gene: TRBV5-6; CDR3aa: ASSLGGTGNTGELF
j_gene: TRBJ1-1; abundance: -; v_gene: TRBV16; CDR3aa: ASSQSGGDTEAF
j_gene: TRBJ2-5; abundance: -; v_gene: TRBV7-8; CDR3aa: ASSLARLAGVETQY
j_gene: TRBJ1-4; abundance: once; v_gene: TRBV10-3; CDR3aa: AIQHDRAEKLF
j_gene: TRBJ2-7; abundance: -; v_gene: TRBV7-9; CDR3aa: ASSADRFFGEQY
j_gene: TRBJ2-1; abundance: once; v_gene: TRBV15; CDR3aa: ATSRVVGARDEQF
j_gene: TRBJ2-7; abundance: -; v_gene: TRBV5-6; CDR3aa: ASSRRDRGYEQY
j_gene: TRBJ1-2; abundance: few; v_gene: TRBV2; CDR3aa: ASSGGQGGYGYT
j_gene: TRBJ2-7; abundance: -; v_gene: TRBV7-8; CDR3aa: SSSLRVYEQY
j_gene: TRBJ1-2; abundance: once; v_gene: TRBV19; CDR3aa: ASSKAGGFNYGYT
j_gene: TRBJ2-7; abundance: -; v_gene: TRBV2; CDR3aa: ATLAAYEQY
j_gene: TRBJ1-2; abundance: -; v_gene: TRBV4-1; CDR3aa: ASRAIGANYGYT
j_gene: TRBJ1-2; abundance: -; v_gene: TRBV29-1; CDR3aa: SVHTRSWGYT
j_gene: TRBJ1-2; abundance: -; v_gene: TRBV24-1; CDR3aa: ATSDSSTGGYT
j_gene: TRBJ2-3; abundance: -; v_gene: TRBV7-3; CDR3aa: ASNPGLAGKATQY
j_gene: TRBJ1-1; abundance: -; v_gene: TRBV7-9; CDR3aa: ASSFSGINTEAF
j_gene: TRBJ2-2; abundance: -; v_gene: TRBV6-1; CDR3aa: ASSLSVGGELF
j_gene: TRBJ1-1; abundance: -; v_gene: TRBV15; CDR3aa: ATSKKRERSTEAF
j_gene: TRBJ2-1; abundance: -; v_gene: TRBV12-3/TRBV12-4; CDR3aa: ASSVQQGLEQF
j_gene: TRBJ2-7; abundance: few; v_gene: TRBV25-1; CDR3aa: ASSDDGSVDEQY
j_gene: TRBJ1-3; abundance: once; v_gene: TRBV7-3; CDR3aa: ASGTAYSGNTIY
j_gene: TRBJ2-7; abundance: few; v_gene: TRBV6-1; CDR3aa: AISEPPSYEQY
j_gene: TRBJ1-6; abundance: -; v_gene: TRBV6-1; CDR3aa: ASGKDSPLH
j_gene: TRBJ2-7; abundance: -; v_gene: TRBV5-1; CDR3aa: ASSSGQGKSEQY
j_gene: TRBJ2-7; abundance: -; v_gene: TRBV5-4; CDR3aa: ASSLRRVSSYEQY
j_gene: TRBJ2-3; abundance: many; v_gene: TRBV7-3; CDR3aa: ASSPAGGRGTDTQY
j_gene: TRBJ1-6; abundance: -; v_gene: TRBV29-1; CDR3aa: SVSTGESPLH
j_gene: TRBJ1-5; abundance: -; v_gene: TRBV24-1; CDR3aa: ATSDFGGPQH
j_gene: TRBJ2-1; abundance: few; v_gene: TRBV7-6; CDR3aa: ASSSQGLAGFNEQF
j_gene: TRBJ1-2; abundance: once; v_gene: TRBV7-2; CDR3aa: ASSPTVDSYNEQVGYT
j_gene: TRBJ2-7; abundance: -; v_gene: TRBV20-1; CDR3aa: SAGLAGRYEQY
j_gene: TRBJ2-7; abundance: -; v_gene: TRBV20-1; CDR3aa: SADRGTAYEQY
j_gene: TRBJ2-7; abundance: -; v_gene: TRBV7-9; CDR3aa: ASSLRDNSYEQY
j_gene: TRBJ2-4; abundance: -; v_gene: TRBV20-1; CDR3aa: SARSGSKNIQY
j_gene: TRBJ2-7; abundance: many; v_gene: TRBV19; CDR3aa: ASSWAGQSHEQY
j_gene: TRBJ2-2; abundance: once; v_gene: TRBV24-1; CDR3aa: ATSDAEGPRDTGELF
j_gene: TRBJ1-1; abundance: -; v_gene: TRBV19; CDR3aa: ASSPSVGRTEAF
j_gene: TRBJ2-3; abundance: -; v_gene: TRBV7-9; CDR3aa: ASGRATDTQY
j_gene: TRBJ2-7; abundance: few; v_gene: TRBV20-1; CDR3aa: SASFASGANEQY
j_gene: TRBJ2-7; abundance: -; v_gene: TRBV7-6; CDR3aa: ASSLSWTPLEEQY
j_gene: TRBJ2-3; abundance: -; v_gene: TRBV2; CDR3aa: ASSVRGTDTQY
j_gene: TRBJ2-7; abundance: -; v_gene: TRBV9; CDR3aa: ASSVEGAGSYEQY
j_gene: -; abundance: -; v_gene: TRBV7-6; CDR3aa: ASSLGTSGTTYEQY
j_gene: TRBJ2-7; abundance: many; v_gene: TRBV7-2; CDR3aa: ASSLGLAGSYEQY
j_gene: TRBJ1-1; abundance: -; v_gene: TRBV2; CDR3aa: ASSESWVNTEAF
j_gene: TRBJ1-5; abundance: many; v_gene: TRBV19; CDR3aa: ASSILGNQPQH
j_gene: TRBJ1-5; abundance: once; v_gene: TRBV6-4; CDR3aa: ASSGTAHSNQPQH
j_gene: TRBJ2-1; abundance: -; v_gene: TRBV10-3; CDR3aa: ANGQEPNNEQF
j_gene: TRBJ1-3; abundance: -; v_gene: TRBV9; CDR3aa: ASSVVTGTPSSGNTIY
j_gene: TRBJ2-1; abundance: -; v_gene: TRBV7-7; CDR3aa: ASSPSGGATEQF
j_gene: TRBJ1-6; abundance: -; v_gene: TRBV7-3; CDR3aa: ASSLRGSYNSPLH
j_gene: TRBJ2-7; abundance: many; v_gene: TRBV5-1; CDR3aa: ASRWGTGISYEQY
j_gene: TRBJ2-7; abundance: few; v_gene: TRBV20-1; CDR3aa: SAQQGAVNRLSYEQY